The present TCR beta chain was sequenced within a study of blood T cell repertoires in COVID-19. CDR3 length: 11 amino acids. V was trimmed by 7 bases and J by 3 bases, leaving 7 bases between them. Profiled with immunoSEQ multiplex PCR; TCRdb holds only in-frame clones, not every one. The sample consists of about 270,000 clones, 80% to 90% of them appearing once. Assignment of participants to cohorts was predicated upon participant-reported clinical history. Sequencing was performed on PBMCs or T cells enriched from blood (not recorded which). The V gene is TRBV12-3 or TRBV12-4, the J gene TRBJ2-7; no definite D call. This clonotype was sampled from a young woman who had recovered from COVID-19. For the CDR3, the DNA is TGTGCCAGCACCCGCGGCTACGAGCAGTACTTC. Amino acids: CASTRGYEQYF.